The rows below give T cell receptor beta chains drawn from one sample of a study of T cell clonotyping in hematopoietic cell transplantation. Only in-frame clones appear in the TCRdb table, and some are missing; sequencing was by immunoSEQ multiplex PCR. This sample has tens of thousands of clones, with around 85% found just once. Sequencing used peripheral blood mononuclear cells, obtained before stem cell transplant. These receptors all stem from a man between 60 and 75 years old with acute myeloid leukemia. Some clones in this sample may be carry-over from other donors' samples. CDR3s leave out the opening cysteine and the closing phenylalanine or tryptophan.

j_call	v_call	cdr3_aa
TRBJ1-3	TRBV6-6	ASSYRTGNTIY
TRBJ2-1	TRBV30	AWSVRGDNEQF
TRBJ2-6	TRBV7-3	ASSLDRGAGANVLT
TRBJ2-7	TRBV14	ASSQGQVGREQY
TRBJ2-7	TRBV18	ASSPTRDRDYEQY
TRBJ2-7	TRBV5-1	ASSLEDRGPYEQY
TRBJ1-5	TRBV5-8	ASSLGRVAIGGNQPQH
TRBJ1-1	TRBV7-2	ASSPLVTEAF
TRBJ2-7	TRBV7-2	ASSNDGDYEQY
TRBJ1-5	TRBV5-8	ASSLLAGGQAQH
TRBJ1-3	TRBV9	ASSTNSGIGNTIY
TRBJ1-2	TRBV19	ASSHSPSEVPGYGYT
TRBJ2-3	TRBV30	AWTSTGADTQY
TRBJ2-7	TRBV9	ASSGGPLDEQY
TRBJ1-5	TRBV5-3	ARSRQCSPQH
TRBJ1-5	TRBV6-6	ASSFHRDNQPQH
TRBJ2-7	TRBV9	ASSVGGRPYEQY
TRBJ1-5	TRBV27	ASSLGGGPGPPGDSNQPQH
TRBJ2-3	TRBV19	ASKLSGGRTDTQY
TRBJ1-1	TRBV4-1	ASSPPDRDVPEAF
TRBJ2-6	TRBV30	AWRHALGGAGANVLT
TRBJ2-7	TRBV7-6	ASSPGLAGAHYEQY
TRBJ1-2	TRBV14	ASSQARGYGYT
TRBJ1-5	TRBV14	ASSQTGTGGYSNQPQH
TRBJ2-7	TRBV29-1	SVKRQGAGEQY
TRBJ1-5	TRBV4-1	ASSQGWGGGPQH
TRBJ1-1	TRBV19	ASSMIWWQGRDTEAF
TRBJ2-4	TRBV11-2	ASSLDRGVGNIQY
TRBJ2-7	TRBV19	ASSFTITYEQY
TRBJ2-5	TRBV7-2	ASSSLMSGTIQETQY
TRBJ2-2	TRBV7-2	ASSSRVGRFGELF
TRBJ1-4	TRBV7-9	ASSLGQYRGTNEKLF